This is a list of T cell receptor beta chains from one sample in a study of cytotoxic CD8 clonotypes in ibrutinib-treated CLL. Profiling relied on immunoSEQ multiplex PCR, and the TCRdb table lists in-frame clones only, not all of them. This repertoire shows 160,000 or so clones, over 75% found once; its top ten account for approximately 3%. The material was PBMCs, obtained at disease progression, from a patient treated with ibrutinib. These receptors were collected from a human donor with chronic lymphocytic leukemia. CDR3s include the opening cysteine and the closing phenylalanine or tryptophan. D genes are given only for firm matches. Clone size appears in some rows only: once, few, many, or a class for an expanded clone.

J: TRBJ1-2
size: NA
D: TRBD1
V: TRBV27
DNA: TGTGCCAGCCGGAGGGGACAGGGAGGCGGCTACACCTTC
CDR3: CASRRGQGGGYTF

J: TRBJ2-1
size: NA
D: TRBD2
V: TRBV5-6
DNA: TGTGCCAGCAGCCCCTTCATAGCGGGAGTCTACAATGAGCAGTTCTTC
CDR3: CASSPFIAGVYNEQFF

J: TRBJ1-1
size: NA
D: TRBD1
V: TRBV5-1
DNA: TGCGCCAGCAGATATGAACCGACAGGGGGCATCACTGAAGCTTTCTTT
CDR3: CASRYEPTGGITEAFF

J: TRBJ2-1
size: NA
D: TRBD2
V: TRBV10-3
DNA: TGTGCCATCAGTGAACGACTAGCGGGAGCCTACAATGAGCAGTTCTTC
CDR3: CAISERLAGAYNEQFF

J: TRBJ2-3
size: NA
D: NA
V: TRBV7-2
DNA: TGTGCCAGCAGCTTAGTGGGGGTGGTTAGCACAGATACGCAGTATTTT
CDR3: CASSLVGVVSTDTQYF

J: TRBJ2-3
size: NA
D: TRBD2
V: TRBV5-1
DNA: TGCGCCAGCAGCTTGGGTAGCGGGTCTAGCACAGATACGCAGTATTTT
CDR3: CASSLGSGSSTDTQYF

J: TRBJ2-1
size: NA
D: NA
V: TRBV9
DNA: TGTGCCAGCAGCGTAGGGGGCGGGCTAGAAAGGATCAAGCAGTTCTTC
CDR3: CASSVGGGLERIKQFF

J: TRBJ2-1
size: NA
D: TRBD2
V: TRBV11-3
DNA: TGTGCCAGCAGCTTATGGGGACCTAGCGGGAGGAAGGATGAGCAGTTCTTC
CDR3: CASSLWGPSGRKDEQFF

J: TRBJ2-5
size: NA
D: NA
V: TRBV18
DNA: TGTGCCAGCTCACCATTCACGGCGGGTTCGGGAACCCAGTACTTC
CDR3: CASSPFTAGSGTQYF

J: TRBJ2-7
size: NA
D: TRBD1
V: TRBV19
DNA: TGTGCCAGTAGGCCGGACAGGGGCGAGCAGTACTTC
CDR3: CASRPDRGEQYF

J: TRBJ2-3
size: once
D: NA
V: TRBV29-1
DNA: TGCAGCGTTGAAGGATGGGGGTTTGAAGATACGCAGTATTTT
CDR3: CSVEGWGFEDTQYF

J: TRBJ2-7
size: NA
D: TRBD1
V: TRBV2
DNA: TGTGCCTCCAGGGACCGGGACAGGGGTTATTCGTCCGTGTACGAGCAGTACTTC
CDR3: CASRDRDRGYSSVYEQYF

J: TRBJ2-7
size: NA
D: TRBD2
V: TRBV5-1
DNA: TGCGCCAGCAGCTGGACTAGCGGGAGTTCCTACGAGCAGTACTTC
CDR3: CASSWTSGSSYEQYF

J: TRBJ1-1
size: NA
D: NA
V: TRBV19
DNA: TGTGCCAGTAGTCCAAGCAGGGGAGATACTGAAGCTTTCTTT
CDR3: CASSPSRGDTEAFF

J: TRBJ2-7
size: NA
D: TRBD1
V: TRBV7-9
DNA: TGTGCCAGCAGTTCCACAGGGGGCGCATCCTACGAGCAGTACTTC
CDR3: CASSSTGGASYEQYF

J: TRBJ2-7
size: NA
D: NA
V: TRBV7-2
DNA: TGTGCCAGCAGCTTCACGTTAGGGGTGAGGAGGTACGAGCAGTACTTC
CDR3: CASSFTLGVRRYEQYF

J: TRBJ2-4
size: NA
D: NA
V: TRBV28
DNA: TGTGCCAGCAGTTTTTGGTCCATCGAAGGGGCCAAAAACATTCAGTACTTC
CDR3: CASSFWSIEGAKNIQYF

J: TRBJ2-6
size: NA
D: NA
V: TRBV5-5
DNA: TGTGCCAGCAGCTTGGTGGGCGCTGGGGCCAACGTCCTGACTTTC
CDR3: CASSLVGAGANVLTF

J: TRBJ2-7
size: NA
D: NA
V: TRBV19
DNA: TGTGCCAGTAGTCCCGCCACCGCGGCCTACGAGCAGTACTTC
CDR3: CASSPATAAYEQYF

J: TRBJ2-1
size: NA
D: TRBD1
V: TRBV19
DNA: TGTGCCAGTAGTATAGATAAGACCGGGACAGGGAGTGGGGAGCAGTTCTTC
CDR3: CASSIDKTGTGSGEQFF

J: TRBJ2-3
size: NA
D: NA
V: TRBV19
DNA: TGTGCCAGTAGCCCCCGGACAGATACGCAGTATTTT
CDR3: CASSPRTDTQYF

J: TRBJ2-7
size: NA
D: NA
V: TRBV14
DNA: TGTGCCAGCAGCCTTTATACCTCGTCCGGGACCTACGAGCAGTACTTC
CDR3: CASSLYTSSGTYEQYF

J: TRBJ2-5
size: NA
D: TRBD1
V: TRBV7-2
DNA: TGTGCCAGCAGCAGCCACCCAGGGGGCGCTGGGGAGACCCAGTACTTC
CDR3: CASSSHPGGAGETQYF

J: TRBJ2-2
size: NA
D: TRBD2
V: TRBV6-1
DNA: TGTGCCAGCAGTGAAGTGTGGGGGACTAGCGGGATAACCGGGGAGCTGTTTTTT
CDR3: CASSEVWGTSGITGELFF

J: TRBJ2-3
size: NA
D: NA
V: TRBV7-3
DNA: TGTGCCAGCAGCTTATTCGTAGCGGCTAGCACAGATACGCAGTATTTT
CDR3: CASSLFVAASTDTQYF

J: TRBJ2-7
size: NA
D: NA
V: TRBV2
DNA: TGTGCCAGCAGTGGCCGGGACTCGAGCGAGCAGTACTTC
CDR3: CASSGRDSSEQYF

J: TRBJ1-3
size: NA
D: NA
V: TRBV27
DNA: TGTGCCAGCAGTGTGACAGCCTACTCTGGAAACACCATATATTTT
CDR3: CASSVTAYSGNTIYF

J: TRBJ1-2
size: NA
D: NA
V: TRBV9
DNA: TGTGCCAGCAGCGTACGGGGGGGCGCTTTTAACTATGGCTACACCTTC
CDR3: CASSVRGGAFNYGYTF